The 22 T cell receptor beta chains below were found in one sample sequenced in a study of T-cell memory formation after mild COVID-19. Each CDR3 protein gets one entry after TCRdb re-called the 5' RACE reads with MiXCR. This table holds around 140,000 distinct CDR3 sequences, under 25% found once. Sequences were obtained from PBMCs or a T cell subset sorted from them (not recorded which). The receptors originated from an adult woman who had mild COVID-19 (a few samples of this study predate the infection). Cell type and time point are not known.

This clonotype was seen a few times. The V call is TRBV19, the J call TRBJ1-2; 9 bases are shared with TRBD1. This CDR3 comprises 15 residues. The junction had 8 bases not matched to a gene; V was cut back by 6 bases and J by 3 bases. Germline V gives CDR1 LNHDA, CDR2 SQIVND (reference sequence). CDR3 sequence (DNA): TGTGCCAGTAGATCCACAGGGGGCGCTGACTATGGCTACACCTTC. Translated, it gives CASRSTGGADYGYTF.

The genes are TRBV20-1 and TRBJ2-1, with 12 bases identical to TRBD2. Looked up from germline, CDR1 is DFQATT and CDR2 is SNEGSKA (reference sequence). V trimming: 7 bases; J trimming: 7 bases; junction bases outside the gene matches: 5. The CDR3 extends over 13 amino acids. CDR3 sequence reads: CSELAGGPNEQFF. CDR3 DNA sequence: TGCAGTGAGCTAGCGGGGGGGCCGAATGAGCAGTTCTTC.

The CDR3 protein is CASSPRPRLAGGLDTQYF. CDR3 nucleotides: TGTGCCAGCAGCCCCAGACCTAGACTAGCGGGAGGCCTGGATACGCAGTATTTT. The chain links TRBV6-4 to TRBJ2-3; 13 nucleotides align to TRBD2. Unmatched junction bases numbered 15, after V lost 6 bases and J lost 6 bases. Germline CDR1 reads MRHNA; CDR2 reads SNTAGT. The CDR3 is made up of 18 amino acids.

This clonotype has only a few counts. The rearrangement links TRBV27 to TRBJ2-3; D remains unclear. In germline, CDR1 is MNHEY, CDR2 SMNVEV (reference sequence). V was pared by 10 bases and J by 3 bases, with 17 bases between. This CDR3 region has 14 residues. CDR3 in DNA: TGTGCCACCCCGGGTGTTATCGAGACAGATACGCAGTATTTT. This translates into CATPGVIETDTQYF.

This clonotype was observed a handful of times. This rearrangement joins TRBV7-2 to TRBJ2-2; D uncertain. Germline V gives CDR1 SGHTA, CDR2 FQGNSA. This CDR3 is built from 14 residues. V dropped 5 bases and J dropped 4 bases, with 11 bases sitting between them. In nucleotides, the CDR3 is TGTGCCAGCAGCCCCTCCTGGGCCACCGGGGAGCTGTTTTTT. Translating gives CASSPSWATGELFF.

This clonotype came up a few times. CDR3 amino acids: CSARKSGSYEQYF. DNA for the CDR3: TGCAGTGCAAGAAAAAGCGGATCCTACGAGCAGTACTTC. V and J are TRBV20-1 and TRBJ2-7; tentatively, D is TRBD2 (5 bases). Trimming removed 6 bases from V and 1 base from J, with 13 bases in between. The CDR3 runs to 13 residues. Germline CDR1 is DFQATT and CDR2 is SNEGSKA (reference sequence).

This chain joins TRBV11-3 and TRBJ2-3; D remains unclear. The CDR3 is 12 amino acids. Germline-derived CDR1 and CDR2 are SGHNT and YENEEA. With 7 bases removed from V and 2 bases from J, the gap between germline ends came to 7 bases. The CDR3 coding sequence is TGTGCCAGCACCGACAACACAGATACGCAGTATTTT. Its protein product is CASTDNTDTQYF.

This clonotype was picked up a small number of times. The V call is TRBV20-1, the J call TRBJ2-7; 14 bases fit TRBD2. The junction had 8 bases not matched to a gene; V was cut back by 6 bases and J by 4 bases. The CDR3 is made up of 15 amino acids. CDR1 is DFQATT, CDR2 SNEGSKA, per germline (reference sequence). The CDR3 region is CSAPTSGRAQYEQYF. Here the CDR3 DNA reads TGCAGTGCGCCGACTAGCGGGAGGGCCCAATACGAGCAGTACTTC.

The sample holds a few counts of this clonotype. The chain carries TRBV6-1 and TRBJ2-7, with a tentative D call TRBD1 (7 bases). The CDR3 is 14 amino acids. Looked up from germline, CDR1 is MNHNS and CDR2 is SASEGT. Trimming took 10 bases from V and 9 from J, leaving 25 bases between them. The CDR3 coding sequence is TGTGCCATACTCGCGGGACAGCGTTCCTTGGGGCAGTACTTC. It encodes CAILAGQRSLGQYF.

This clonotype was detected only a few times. CDR3 region: CASSFSRRRRGDTSTDTQYF. CDR3 nucleotide sequence: TGTGCCAGCAGTTTCTCCCGCCGCCGCCGGGGTGACACTAGCACAGATACGCAGTATTTT. V is TRBV12-3 or TRBV12-4 and J is TRBJ2-3, with a possible D match to TRBD2 (5 bases). V lost 3 bases and J 0 bases, leaving 25 bases between the germline ends. This CDR3 comprises 20 residues.

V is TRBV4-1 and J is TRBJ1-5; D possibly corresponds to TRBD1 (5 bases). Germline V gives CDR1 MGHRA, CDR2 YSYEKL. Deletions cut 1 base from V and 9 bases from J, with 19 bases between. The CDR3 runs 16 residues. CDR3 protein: CASSQVQARAQGPQHF. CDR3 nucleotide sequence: TGCGCCAGCAGCCAAGTACAGGCGAGGGCTCAAGGGCCCCAGCATTTT.

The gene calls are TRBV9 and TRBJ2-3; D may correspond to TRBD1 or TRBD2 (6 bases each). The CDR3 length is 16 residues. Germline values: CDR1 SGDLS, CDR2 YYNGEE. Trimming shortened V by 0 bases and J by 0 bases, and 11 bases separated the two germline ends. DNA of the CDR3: TGTGCCAGCAGCGTAGGGGGGGCAAGGAGCACAGATACGCAGTATTTT. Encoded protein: CASSVGGARSTDTQYF.

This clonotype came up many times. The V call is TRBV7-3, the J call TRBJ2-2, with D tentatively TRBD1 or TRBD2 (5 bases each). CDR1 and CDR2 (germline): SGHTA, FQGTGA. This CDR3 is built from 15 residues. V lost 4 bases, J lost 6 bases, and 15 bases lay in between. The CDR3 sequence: CASSSPGSGSGELFF. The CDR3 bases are TGTGCCAGCAGCTCACCAGGGAGCGGATCCGGGGAGCTGTTTTTT.

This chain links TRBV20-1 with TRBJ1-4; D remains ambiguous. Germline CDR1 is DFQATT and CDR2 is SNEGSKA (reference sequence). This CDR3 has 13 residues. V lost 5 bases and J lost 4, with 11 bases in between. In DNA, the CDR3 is TGCAGTGCTGCTACGTCTATTAATGAAAAACTGTTTTTT. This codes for CSAATSINEKLFF.

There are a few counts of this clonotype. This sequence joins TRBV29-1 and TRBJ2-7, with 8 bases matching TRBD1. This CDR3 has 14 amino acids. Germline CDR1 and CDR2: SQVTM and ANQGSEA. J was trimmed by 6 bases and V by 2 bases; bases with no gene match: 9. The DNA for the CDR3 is TGCAGCGTTGAATCGGACAGGGTTCAGGGCGAGCAGTACTTC. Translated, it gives CSVESDRVQGEQYF.

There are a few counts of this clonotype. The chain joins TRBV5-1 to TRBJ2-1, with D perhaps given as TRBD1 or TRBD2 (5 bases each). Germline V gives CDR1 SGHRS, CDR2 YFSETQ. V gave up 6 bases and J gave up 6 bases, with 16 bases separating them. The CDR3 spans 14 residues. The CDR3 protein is CASNPRGGGNEQFF. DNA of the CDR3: TGCGCCAGCAACCCTCGGGGTGGGGGCAATGAGCAGTTCTTC.

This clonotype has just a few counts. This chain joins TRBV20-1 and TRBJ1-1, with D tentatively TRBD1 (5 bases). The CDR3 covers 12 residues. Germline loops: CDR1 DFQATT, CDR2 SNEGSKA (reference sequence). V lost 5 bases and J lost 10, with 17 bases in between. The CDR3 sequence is CSACRSATGAFF. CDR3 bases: TGCAGTGCTTGTCGGAGTGCTACAGGAGCTTTCTTT.

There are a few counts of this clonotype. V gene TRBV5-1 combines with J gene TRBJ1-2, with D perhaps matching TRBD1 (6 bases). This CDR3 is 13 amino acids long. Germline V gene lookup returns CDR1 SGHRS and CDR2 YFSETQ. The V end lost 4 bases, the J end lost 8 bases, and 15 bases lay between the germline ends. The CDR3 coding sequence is TGCGCCAGCAGCCCGGATGGGGGCAGAGGCTACACCTTC. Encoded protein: CASSPDGGRGYTF.

In DNA form, the CDR3 reads TGTGCCAGCAGCCAAGCCGAGGCCGGGACAGGGGGCAGAGAGCAGTACTTC. This encodes CASSQAEAGTGGREQYF. This chain joins TRBV4-2 and TRBJ2-7, with TRBD1 matching over 12 bases. The CDR3 runs 17 residues. Germline trimming cut 1 base from V and 7 bases from J; bases unmatched to any gene: 11. Germline assignment: CDR1 LGHNA and CDR2 YNFKEQ.

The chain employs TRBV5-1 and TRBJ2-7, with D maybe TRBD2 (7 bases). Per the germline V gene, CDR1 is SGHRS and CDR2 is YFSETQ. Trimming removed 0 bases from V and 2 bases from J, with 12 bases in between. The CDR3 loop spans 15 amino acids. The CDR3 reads CASSLEAGAPYEQYF. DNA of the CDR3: TGCGCCAGCAGCTTGGAGGCGGGGGCCCCCTACGAGCAGTACTTC. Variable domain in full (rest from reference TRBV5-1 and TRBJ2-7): KAGVTQTPRYLIKTRGQQVTLSCSPISGHRSVSWYQQTPGQGLQFLFEYFSETQRNKGNFPGRFSGRQFSNSRSEMNVSTLELGDSALYLCASSLEAGAPYEQYFGPGTRLTVT.

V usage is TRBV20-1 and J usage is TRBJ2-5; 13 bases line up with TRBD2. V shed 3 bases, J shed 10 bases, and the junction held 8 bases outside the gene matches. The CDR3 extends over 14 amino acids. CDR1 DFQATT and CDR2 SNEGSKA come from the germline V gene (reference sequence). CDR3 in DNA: TGCAGTGCTAGGGCCCCGGGACTAGCGGGACGCCAGTACTTC. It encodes CSARAPGLAGRQYF.

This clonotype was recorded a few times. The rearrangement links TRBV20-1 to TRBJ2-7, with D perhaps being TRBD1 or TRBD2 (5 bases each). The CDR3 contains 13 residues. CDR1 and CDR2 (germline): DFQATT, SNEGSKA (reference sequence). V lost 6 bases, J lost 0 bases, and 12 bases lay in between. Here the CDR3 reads CSAGERISYEQYF. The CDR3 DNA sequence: TGCAGTGCAGGGGAGCGGATCTCCTACGAGCAGTACTTC.